This TCR beta chain stems from a study of cytomegalovirus exposure and HLA in healthy donors. CDR3 length: 14 residues. Germline CDR1 reads SGHDT; CDR2 reads YYEEEE. The J segment lost 7 bases and the V segment lost 1 base, leaving 7 bases of the junction unmatched. The primer mix had 60 Vbeta and 13 Jbeta primers. Source study methods: Unique TCR beta chains totaled some 80 million in a later count, with roughly 11 million of them shared. Produced via immunoSEQ multiplex PCR; TCRdb's table is partial and in-frame only. Clone size and the V and J calls come from that table; the DNA yielded D and trimming. The sample contains around 64,000 clones, under 80% of which appear only once.

The sequence was obtained from a man aged 25-45 years in good health and CMV-seropositive. The sequencing input was PBMCs. The V gene is TRBV5-6, the J gene TRBJ1-2; 7 bases line up with TRBD1. For the CDR3, the DNA is TGTGCCAGCAGCTTGTGGGACAGAGAGGCTGGCTACACCTTC. Its protein product is CASSLWDREAGYTF.